This entry lists 2 T cell receptor beta chains sequenced from one sample in a study of T cells after yellow fever vaccination. TCRdb called the 5' RACE reads again in MiXCR, with one record for every CDR3 protein. The data hold 200,000 to 300,000 distinct CDR3 sequences, with 3.6% observed a single time. The sequencing here drew on PBMCs, taken 15 days after the yellow fever booster vaccination. The source of these receptors is a man aged 18 to 30 who received the YFV17D yellow fever vaccine.

This clonotype has a count of ten or more. The J gene is TRBJ2-3, the V gene TRBV15; unclear D gene. With 5 bases removed from V and 4 bases from J, the gap between germline ends came to 10 bases. The length of the CDR3 is 13 residues. Germline V gene sequence: CDR1 LNHNV, CDR2 YYDKDF (reference sequence). CDR3 in amino acids: CATSPDQADTQYF. DNA for the CDR3: TGTGCCACCAGCCCGGACCAGGCAGATACGCAGTATTTT.

The sample holds many counts of this clonotype. CDR3 DNA: TGTGCCAGCACCAATAACGCCGGGACCAAAGAGACCCAGTACTTC. It translates to CASTNNAGTKETQYF. The chain recombines TRBV12-3 or TRBV12-4 with TRBJ2-5; perhaps D is TRBD1 or TRBD2 (5 bases each). This CDR3 has 15 residues. The V end lost 7 bases, the J end lost 3 bases, and 18 bases lay between the germline ends.